A selection of T cell receptor beta chains follows, all from one sample in a study of blood T cell repertoires in COVID-19. Clones were sequenced by immunoSEQ multiplex PCR, and TCRdb holds only the in-frame ones, with some missing. The sample shows fewer than 200,000 clones, under 85% of them seen only once. The sequenced sample was peripheral blood. These receptors all stem from a woman in her 70s with COVID-19, enrolled during active disease. The CDR3 runs from the conserved cysteine through the conserved F or W. The order of the fields is V gene, J gene, clone size, D gene, CDR3 DNA, CDR3 protein. The D gene is left open where the match is weak. Expanded clones are given a class, and other clones once, few, many or no size at all.

>TRBV29-1|TRBJ2-7|.|.
TGCAGCGCCCGGGACTCCTACGAGCAGTACTTC
CSARDSYEQYF
>TRBV5-4|TRBJ2-5|.|.
TGTGCCAGCAGCTTGGCGGGGATCCAAGAGACCCAGTACTTC
CASSLAGIQETQYF
>TRBV18|TRBJ2-2|.|.
TGTGCCAGCTCCCCTTATACGCAGGGGACCGGGGAGCTGTTTTTT
CASSPYTQGTGELFF
>TRBV19|TRBJ2-1|.|.
TGTGCCAGTACCCAGGGTGGCCTCAACAATGAGCAGTTCTTC
CASTQGGLNNEQFF
>TRBV5-6|TRBJ1-6|.|.
TGTGCCAGCAGCTCATCTGCGGGGAGGACCTATAATTCACCCCTCCACTTT
CASSSSAGRTYNSPLHF
>TRBV30|TRBJ1-4|.|.
TGTGCCTGGAGTCCGTATAATGAAAAACTGTTTTTT
CAWSPYNEKLFF
>TRBV7-2|TRBJ2-6|.|.
TGTGCCAGCAGCTTACGACAGTACTCTGGGGCCAACGTCCTGACTTTC
CASSLRQYSGANVLTF
>TRBV14|TRBJ2-5|.|.
TGTGCCAGCAGCCAAGCTAGAGAGACCCAGTACTTC
CASSQARETQYF
>TRBV2|TRBJ2-5|.|TRBD1
TGTGCCAGCAGTGAGGGGGACAGGGGTCAAGAGACCCAGTACTTC
CASSEGDRGQETQYF
>TRBV6-5|TRBJ1-1|.|.
TGTGCCAGCAGTCCCTTACAGGGGAACACTGAAGCTTTCTTT
CASSPLQGNTEAFF
>TRBV18|TRBJ2-2|.|.
TGTGCCAGCTCAACAGGGTATGACACCGGGGAGCTGTTTTTT
CASSTGYDTGELFF
>TRBV28|TRBJ1-6|.|.
TGTGCCAGCAGTTTACAGGGGATCTATAATTCACCCCTCCACTTT
CASSLQGIYNSPLHF
>TRBV28|TRBJ1-3|.|.
TGTGCCAGCAGTTTACTCCCCCCTGGACAGGGAAACACCATATATTTT
CASSLLPPGQGNTIYF
>TRBV28|TRBJ2-2|.|TRBD1
TGTGCCAGCAGTTCAGGGGGAGCAGGCACCGGGGAGCTGTTTTTT
CASSSGGAGTGELFF
>TRBV7-9|TRBJ1-6|.|TRBD1
TGTGCCAGCAGCGGGGACAGGGGCTATAATTCACCCCTCCACTTT
CASSGDRGYNSPLHF
>TRBV27|TRBJ1-5|few|TRBD1
TGTGCCAGCAGTTCCAGGGGGCGTAATCAGCCCCAGCATTTT
CASSSRGRNQPQHF
>TRBV6-2/TRBV6-3|TRBJ2-6|.|.
TGTGCCAGCAGTTACTACAGGGCCGGACCAAGCTCTGGGGCCAACGTCCTGACTTTC
CASSYYRAGPSSGANVLTF
>TRBV28|TRBJ1-2|.|.
TGTGCCAGCAGTTTAAGGCAGGCCGCTTACGGCTACACCTTC
CASSLRQAAYGYTF
>TRBV10-3|TRBJ2-5|.|.
TGTGCCATCAGTGACCCTCAGGGGCTCGTGGGGACAGAGACCCAGTACTTC
CAISDPQGLVGTETQYF
>TRBV18|TRBJ2-7|.|.
TGTGCCAGCTCACCATCATTCAGGGGCGAGCAGTACTTC
CASSPSFRGEQYF
>TRBV20-1|TRBJ1-2|once|.
TGCAGTGGGGGGGACGGCTACACCTTC
CSGGDGYTF
>TRBV5-6|TRBJ2-1|.|TRBD2
TGTGCCAGCAGCCTGGGCGGACTAGCCTCCTACAATGAGCAGTTCTTC
CASSLGGLASYNEQFF
>TRBV5-1|TRBJ2-7|.|TRBD2
TGCGCCAGCAGCTTCGGACTAGCGGGAGGTGGCGAGCAGTACTTC
CASSFGLAGGGEQYF
>TRBV9|TRBJ2-1|few|TRBD2
TGTGCCAGCAGCGACGATGGGACTAGCGGCCAGAAGGGCGATGAGCAGTTCTTC
CASSDDGTSGQKGDEQFF
>TRBV6-2/TRBV6-3|TRBJ1-5|few|.
TGTGCCAGCAGTACAACCCGACAGAGGTTCAGCAATCAGCCCCAGCATTTT
CASSTTRQRFSNQPQHF
>TRBV28|TRBJ2-5|.|TRBD2
TGTGCCAGCAGCCTGGGACTAGCGGGATTGGAGACCCAGTACTTC
CASSLGLAGLETQYF
>TRBV9|TRBJ2-7|.|TRBD2
TGTGCCAGCAGCGTACTGGGGGAGGGCCAGAGCGAGCAGTACTTC
CASSVLGEGQSEQYF
>TRBV14|TRBJ2-1|.|.
TGTGCCAGCAGCCAGGGAGCCGGGACTCGGTCGAGTGAGCAGTTCTTC
CASSQGAGTRSSEQFF
>TRBV7-9|TRBJ1-5|.|TRBD1
TGTGCCAGCAGCTCCCCAGGGGGTACCGGGTTTAATCAGCCCCAGCATTTT
CASSSPGGTGFNQPQHF
>TRBV9|TRBJ2-1|.|.
TGTGCCAGCAGCGCCACCCCGGGGCGGGAACTTGAGCAGTTCTTC
CASSATPGRELEQFF
>TRBV24-1|TRBJ2-3|.|TRBD2
TGCGCAGCGGGAGAAGGTACAGATACGCAGTATTTT
CAAGEGTDTQYF